The rows below give T cell receptor beta chains drawn from one sample of a study of STAT5B mutations in CD4+ large granular lymphocyte leukemia. Profiling relied on immunoSEQ multiplex PCR, and the TCRdb table lists in-frame clones only, not all of them. The table records 25,000 to 30,000 clones, approximately 80% of them present only once. Material for sequencing was CD4+ T cells from blood buffy coats. These receptors were obtained from a human donor in good health. Both conserved end residues are part of each CDR3. The D gene is left open where the match is weak. The size of a clone is reported for some rows only, either as once, few or many, or as a class for expanded clones.

J gene,D gene,CDR3 length,clone size,V gene,CDR3 DNA,CDR3 protein
TRBJ1-1,TRBD1,13,-,TRBV6-4,TGTGCCAGCAGTGCCATTACAGGGGCTGAAGCTTTCTTT,CASSAITGAEAFF
TRBJ1-1,-,13,-,TRBV19,TGTGCCAGTAGGATTACACAGAACACTGAAGCTTTCTTT,CASRITQNTEAFF
TRBJ1-5,-,15,-,TRBV4-3,TGCGCCAGCAGCCAAGACCCAGGGGGCAATCAGCCCCAGCATTTT,CASSQDPGGNQPQHF
TRBJ2-3,TRBD2,16,-,TRBV4-3,TGCGCCAGCAGCCAAGTTCGGGGGGACTTATCAGATACGCAGTATTTT,CASSQVRGDLSDTQYF
TRBJ2-3,-,15,-,TRBV5-1,TGCGCCAGCAGCTTGGGGGTTACCCGGGGAGATACGCAGTATTTT,CASSLGVTRGDTQYF
TRBJ1-3,TRBD1,16,-,TRBV6-6,TGTGCCAGCAGTTACTTAGGGACAGGGGTTGGAAACACCATATATTTT,CASSYLGTGVGNTIYF
TRBJ2-7,-,18,once,TRBV19,TGTGCCAGTAGTATAAGGGAGAGTCGGGGGCGCGAGGAGGACGAGCAGTACTTC,CASSIRESRGREEDEQYF
TRBJ1-5,-,15,-,TRBV28,TGTGCCAGCAGTTTACCAGGGTTTAGCAATCAGCCCCAGCATTTT,CASSLPGFSNQPQHF
TRBJ2-2,-,14,few,TRBV19,TGTGCCAGTATGACTCCCGCGAACACCGGGGAGCTGTTTTTT,CASMTPANTGELFF
TRBJ2-5,TRBD2,15,-,TRBV18,TGTGCCAGCTCACCTCTAGCGGGGGGACAAGAGACCCAGTACTTC,CASSPLAGGQETQYF
TRBJ2-3,-,15,-,TRBV9,TGTGCCAGCAGCGTAGTCTCGGGGGATACAGATACGCAGTATTTT,CASSVVSGDTDTQYF
TRBJ2-2,TRBD2,15,-,TRBV7-8,TGTGCCAGCAGCCCATACGACCGGGGGGGCGGGGAGCTGTTTTTT,CASSPYDRGGGELFF
TRBJ1-3,TRBD1,16,-,TRBV7-9,TGTGCCAGCAGCCCTCGGGACAGTTGGTCTGGAAACACCATATATTTT,CASSPRDSWSGNTIYF
TRBJ1-1,-,13,few,TRBV12-5,TGTGCTAGTGGTATTGACGGGCTAAGTGAAGCTTTCTTT,CASGIDGLSEAFF
TRBJ1-2,-,14,-,TRBV27,TGTGCCAGCAGTACTACAGGGTTATTGGGAGGCTACACCTTC,CASSTTGLLGGYTF
TRBJ2-2,-,13,once,TRBV5-1,TGCGCCAGCAGCTTCCAGGGAGCCGGGGAGCTGTTTTTT,CASSFQGAGELFF
TRBJ2-1,TRBD2,15,-,TRBV14,TGTGCCAGCAGCCCCGGGACTAGCATTTACAATGAGCAGTTCTTC,CASSPGTSIYNEQFF
TRBJ2-3,-,17,-,TRBV7-2,TGTGCCAGCAGCTTAGCGGGGGCCTCCTGGAGGGCAGATACGCAGTATTTT,CASSLAGASWRADTQYF
TRBJ2-7,-,14,-,TRBV4-3,TGCGCCAGCAGCCAAGATCGCGACTCCTACGAGCAGTACTTC,CASSQDRDSYEQYF
TRBJ1-3,-,12,-,TRBV11-2,TGTGCCAGCAGCTTAGTGGGAAACACCATATATTTT,CASSLVGNTIYF